One sample yielded the 17 T cell receptor beta chains listed below, sequenced in a study of blood T cells in healthy people across ages. Together with a sample-barcoded 5' primer, a J-beta primer mix was included in a second PCR lasting roughly 6 to 12 cycles. TCRdb re-analysed the 5' RACE reads in MiXCR, keeping a single row per CDR3 protein. The table has around 1,600,000 distinct CDR3 sequences, 35% to 45% seen once. The source material was blood. These receptors were obtained from a woman between 18 and 29 years old in good health.

This clonotype appeared a few times. The J gene is TRBJ2-7, the V gene TRBV7-2; D is ambiguous. Germline-derived CDR1 and CDR2 are SGHTA and FQGNSA. V dropped 6 bases and J dropped 1 base, with 13 bases sitting between them. This CDR3 region has 14 residues. The CDR3 loop is CASRVRAGSYEQYF. CDR3 DNA sequence: TGTGCCAGCAGAGTTAGGGCTGGTTCCTACGAGCAGTACTTC.

This clonotype was counted only a few times. This chain links TRBV20-1 with TRBJ1-1, with TRBD1 matching 8 bases. Germline CDR1 reads DFQATT; CDR2 reads SNEGSKA (reference sequence). V shed 5 bases, J shed 4 bases, and the junction held 6 bases outside the gene matches. The CDR3 sequence is 13 residues long. The CDR3 reads CSADRGTVTEAFF. The DNA of the CDR3 is TGCAGTGCTGACAGGGGAACTGTCACTGAAGCTTTCTTT.

The CDR3, as DNA: TGCGCCAGCAGCCAGATCGGGGGGTCCATGGACACCGGGGAGCTGTTTTTT. Amino acids: CASSQIGGSMDTGELFF. The V gene is TRBV4-3, the J gene TRBJ2-2; 7 positions agree with TRBD2. With V trimmed by 3 bases and J by 3 bases, 10 bases remained unmatched. CDR3 length equals 17 residues. The germline CDR1 and CDR2 sequences are LGHNA and YSLEER.

This clonotype showed up just once. The chain employs TRBV2 and TRBJ2-7; tentatively, D is TRBD1 (7 bases). V lost 1 base, J lost 3 bases, and 13 bases lay in between. CDR3 size: 15 residues. Germline assignment: CDR1 SNHLY and CDR2 FYNNEI. DNA of the CDR3: TGTGCCAGCAGTGAAGAACAGGGGACTTACTACGAGCAGTACTTC. Translated, it gives CASSEEQGTYYEQYF.

This clonotype was counted once. The rearrangement links TRBV9 to TRBJ1-2, with D unclear. The CDR3 consists of 13 residues. In germline, CDR1 is SGDLS, CDR2 YYNGEE. V dropped 6 bases and J dropped 4 bases, with 13 bases sitting between them. The CDR3 sequence is CASKEAQAYGYTF. The CDR3 DNA sequence: TGTGCCAGCAAGGAAGCGCAGGCCTATGGCTACACCTTC.

This clonotype appeared a few times. This chain connects TRBV6-1 to TRBJ2-4, with D uncertain. Trimming pared 4 bases from V and 5 bases from J, leaving 9 bases between. CDR1 MNHNS and CDR2 SASEGT come from the germline V gene. The CDR3 totals 13 residues. The CDR3 protein is CASSVRGQNIQYF. The CDR3 region has the DNA TGTGCCAGCAGTGTTCGAGGTCAAAACATTCAGTACTTC.

The rearrangement links TRBV6-6 to TRBJ1-6; no reliable D call. Trimming left V 0 bases short and J 8 bases short, with 5 bases between. Germline loops: CDR1 MNHNY, CDR2 SVGAGI (reference sequence). The CDR3 totals 13 residues. CDR3 sequence reads: CASSYSSDSPLHF. Here the CDR3 DNA reads TGTGCCAGCAGTTACTCGAGTGATTCACCCCTCCACTTT.

The chain uses TRBV7-2 and TRBJ1-2, with 9 nucleotides matching TRBD1. Germline V CDR1 and CDR2: SGHTA, FQGNSA. CDR3 length: 15 amino acids. J gave up 8 bases and V 6 bases, and 13 bases lay outside the gene matches. Here the CDR3 reads CASSESGTGWGGYTF. CDR3 DNA: TGTGCCAGCAGTGAAAGCGGGACAGGGTGGGGAGGCTACACCTTC.

The gene calls are TRBV5-1 and TRBJ2-3, with TRBD1 identical over 11 bases. CDR1 is SGHRS, CDR2 YFSETQ, per germline. CDR3 length: 15 amino acids. V trimming: 5 bases; J trimming: 5 bases; junction bases outside the gene matches: 7. The CDR3 DNA sequence: TGCGCCAGCAGTCTAGGACAGGGGGCGGGAGATACGCAGTATTTT. Translation: CASSLGQGAGDTQYF.

This clonotype was observed a handful of times. The chain combines TRBV24-1 with TRBJ2-1; maybe TRBD2 (6 bases). Germline values: CDR1 KGHDR, CDR2 SFDVKD. CDR3 length equals 16 residues. The V and J ends lost 4 bases and 8 bases respectively, with 20 bases between them. This chain's CDR3 is CATSDPGGLYSDEQFF. CDR3 sequence (DNA): TGTGCCACCAGTGACCCTGGGGGGTTGTATTCGGATGAGCAGTTCTTC.

The chain uses TRBV7-2 and TRBJ2-5; TRBD1 matches 8 bases. CDR3 length equals 11 residues. Germline assignment: CDR1 SGHTA and CDR2 FQGNSA. The V and J ends lost 5 bases and 9 bases, in that order; junction bases with no gene match: 2. CDR3 nucleotides: TGTGCCAGCAGCGTACAGGGGGCCCAGTACTTC. Translation gives CASSVQGAQYF.

This clonotype was seen a handful of times. The J gene is TRBJ1-1, the V gene TRBV18, with D tentatively TRBD1 (6 bases). Germline V gene lookup returns CDR1 KGHSH and CDR2 LQKENI. The CDR3 has 12 residues. V lost 7 bases and J lost 3, with 9 bases in between. Here the CDR3 DNA reads TGTGCCAGCTTAGGGGGTCACACTGAAGCTTTCTTT. Amino acids: CASLGGHTEAFF.

The chain carries TRBV18 and TRBJ2-1; perhaps TRBD1 as D (6 bases). The CDR3 totals 14 residues. Germline V gene lookup returns CDR1 KGHSH and CDR2 LQKENI. With 2 bases removed from V and 8 bases from J, the gap between germline ends came to 13 bases. CDR3 nucleotides: TGTGCCAGCTCACCAGGTCACAGGGAAGATGAGCAGTTCTTC. Translating it yields CASSPGHREDEQFF.

The chain carries TRBV6-1 and TRBJ2-2, with 8 bases identical to TRBD2. CDR1 is MNHNS, CDR2 SASEGT, per germline. The length of the CDR3 is 15 residues. V gave up 8 bases and J gave up 6 bases; unmatched junction bases: 11. CDR3 in DNA: TGTGCCAGCTCCAGCGGCGGGAGGCCTCCCGGGGAGCTGTTTTTT. It codes for CASSSGGRPPGELFF.

This rearrangement joins TRBV4-1 to TRBJ2-7, with 7 bases fitting TRBD1. Trimming took 1 base from V and 0 from J; bases not matched to a gene: 9. The CDR3 covers 17 residues. The germline gives CDR1 MGHRA, CDR2 YSYEKL. The CDR3 DNA reads as TGCGCCAGCAGCCAAGGCGTGAGACAGGGACGCTCCTACGAGCAGTACTTC. This gives the protein CASSQGVRQGRSYEQYF.

The V and J genes are TRBV20-1 and TRBJ2-7; 7 bases line up with TRBD2. The V segment lost 0 bases and the J segment 7 bases; nucleotides outside the gene matches: 15. The CDR3 sequence is 16 residues long. Germline assignment: CDR1 DFQATT and CDR2 SNEGSKA (reference sequence). The CDR3 DNA follows: TGCAGTGCTAGAGATGTGGGCAGGGACTACTACAATGAGCAGTACTTC. Translation: CSARDVGRDYYNEQYF.

This clonotype has a handful of counts. The J gene is TRBJ2-1, the V gene TRBV7-2; the D is unclear. CDR1 SGHTA and CDR2 FQGNSA come from the germline V gene. V was cut by 4 bases and J by 4 bases, with 11 bases left in between. The CDR3 totals 14 residues. CDR3 sequence (DNA): TGTGCCAGCAGCTCGCCCGATAAATACAATGAGCAGTTCTTC. Protein product: CASSSPDKYNEQFF.